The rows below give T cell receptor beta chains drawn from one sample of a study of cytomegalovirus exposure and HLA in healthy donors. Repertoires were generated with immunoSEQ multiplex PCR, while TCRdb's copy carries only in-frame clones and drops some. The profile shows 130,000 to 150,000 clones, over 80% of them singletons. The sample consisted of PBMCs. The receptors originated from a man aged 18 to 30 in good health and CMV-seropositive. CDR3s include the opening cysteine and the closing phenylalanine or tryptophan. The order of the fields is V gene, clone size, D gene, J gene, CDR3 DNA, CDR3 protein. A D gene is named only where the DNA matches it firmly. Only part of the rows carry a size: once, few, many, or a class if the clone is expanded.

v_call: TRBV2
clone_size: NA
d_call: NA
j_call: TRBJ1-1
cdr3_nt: TGTGCCAGCAGTCAAGACAGCTCCACTGAAGCTTTCTTT
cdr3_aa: CASSQDSSTEAFF

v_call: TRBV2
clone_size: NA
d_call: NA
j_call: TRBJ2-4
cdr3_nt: TGTGCCAGCAGTGAACGGACTGGCAAAAACATTCAGTACTTC
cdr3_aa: CASSERTGKNIQYF

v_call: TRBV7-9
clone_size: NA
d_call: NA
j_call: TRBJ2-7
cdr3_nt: TGTGCCAGCACCAGCGGTACCTACGAGCAGTACTTC
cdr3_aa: CASTSGTYEQYF

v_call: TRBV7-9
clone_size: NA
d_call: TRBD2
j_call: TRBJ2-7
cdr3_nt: TGTGCCAGCACGGGGGGCTACGAGCAGTACTTC
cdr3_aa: CASTGGYEQYF

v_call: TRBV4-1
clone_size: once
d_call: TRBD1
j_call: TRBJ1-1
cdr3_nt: TGCGCCAGCAGCCCCGTGGGGACAGGGCATGGAGAAGCTTTCTTT
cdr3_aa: CASSPVGTGHGEAFF

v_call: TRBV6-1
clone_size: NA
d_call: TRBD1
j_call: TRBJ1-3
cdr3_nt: TGTGCCAGCAGTAAAACAGGGGGCTTTGACACCATATATTTT
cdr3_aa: CASSKTGGFDTIYF

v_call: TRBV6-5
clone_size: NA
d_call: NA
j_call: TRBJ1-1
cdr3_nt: TGTGCCAGCAGTTACGGTGGCGGGTCCTTGAACACTGAAGCTTTCTTT
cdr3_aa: CASSYGGGSLNTEAFF

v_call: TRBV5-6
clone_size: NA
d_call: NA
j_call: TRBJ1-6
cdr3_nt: TGTGCCAGCAGCTTGGAGGGGTGGGGTTCACCCCTCCACTTT
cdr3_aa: CASSLEGWGSPLHF

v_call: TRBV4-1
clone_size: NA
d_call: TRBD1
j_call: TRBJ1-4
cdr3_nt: TGCGCCAGCAGCCGCCGACAGGGCTCTAATGAAAAACTGTTTTTT
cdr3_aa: CASSRRQGSNEKLFF

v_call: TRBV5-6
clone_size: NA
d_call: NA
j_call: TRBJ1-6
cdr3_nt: TGTGCCAGCAGCTATACAGGGAAGAATTCACCCCTCCACTTT
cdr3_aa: CASSYTGKNSPLHF

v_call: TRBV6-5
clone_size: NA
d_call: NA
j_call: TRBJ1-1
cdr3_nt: TGTGCCAGCAGTGCAACAGGGTACACTGAAGCTTTCTTT
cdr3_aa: CASSATGYTEAFF

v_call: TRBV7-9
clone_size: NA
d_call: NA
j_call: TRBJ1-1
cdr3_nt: TGTGCCAGCAGCCCAGGCCTGAACACTGAAGCTTTCTTT
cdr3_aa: CASSPGLNTEAFF

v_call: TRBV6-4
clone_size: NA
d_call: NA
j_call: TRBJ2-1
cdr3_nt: TGTGCCAGCAGTGCCTCCCCGGACGCGGGGAATGAGCAGTTCTTC
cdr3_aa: CASSASPDAGNEQFF

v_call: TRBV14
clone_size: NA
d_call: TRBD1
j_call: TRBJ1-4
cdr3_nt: TGTGCCAGCAGCCAGGCTAGGACAGGGGGAGGGGAAAAACTGTTTTTT
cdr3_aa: CASSQARTGGGEKLFF

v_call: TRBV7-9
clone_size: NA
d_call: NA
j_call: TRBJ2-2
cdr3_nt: TGTGCCAGCACGTTACAGGGAAGCTCCGGGGAGCTGTTTTTT
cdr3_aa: CASTLQGSSGELFF

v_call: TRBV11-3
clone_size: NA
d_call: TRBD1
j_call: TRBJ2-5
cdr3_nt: TGTGCCAGCAGCTTAGATCCAAATTCCCAGGGGGAAGAGACCCAGTACTTC
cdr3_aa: CASSLDPNSQGEETQYF

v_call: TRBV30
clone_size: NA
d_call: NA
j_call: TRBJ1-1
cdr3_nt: TGTGCCTGGAGCGATGGGGGGGCGCAGGCTTTCTTT
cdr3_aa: CAWSDGGAQAFF

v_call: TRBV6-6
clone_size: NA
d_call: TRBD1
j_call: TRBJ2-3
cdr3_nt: TGTGCCAGCAGTTACGGGACAGGAGATACGCAGTATTTT
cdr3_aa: CASSYGTGDTQYF

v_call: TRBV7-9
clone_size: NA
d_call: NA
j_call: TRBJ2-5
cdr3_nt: TGTGCCAGCAGCTCAATGGACACCCTAATTGCGGAGACCCAGTACTTC
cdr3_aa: CASSSMDTLIAETQYF

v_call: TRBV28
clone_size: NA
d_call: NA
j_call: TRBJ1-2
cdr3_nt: TGTGCCAGCAGATCTACCGGGAGTGGCTACACCTTC
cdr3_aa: CASRSTGSGYTF

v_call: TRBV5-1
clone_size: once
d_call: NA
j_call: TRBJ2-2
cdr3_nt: TGCGCCAGCAGCTTGGATATCACCGGGGAGCTGTTTTTT
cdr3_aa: CASSLDITGELFF

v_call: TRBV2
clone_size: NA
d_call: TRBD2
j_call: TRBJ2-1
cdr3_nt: TGTGCCAGCAGGGGGACTAGCGGGAGTTTCCATGAGCAGTTCTTC
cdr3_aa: CASRGTSGSFHEQFF

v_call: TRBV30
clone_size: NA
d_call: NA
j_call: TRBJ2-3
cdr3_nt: TGTGCCTGGAGCGGGAACACAGATACGCAGTATTTT
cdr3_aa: CAWSGNTDTQYF

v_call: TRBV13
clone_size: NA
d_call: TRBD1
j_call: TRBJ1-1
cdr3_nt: TGTGCCAGCAGCCCCGGGACAGGGGGCTTTGAAGCTTTCTTT
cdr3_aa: CASSPGTGGFEAFF

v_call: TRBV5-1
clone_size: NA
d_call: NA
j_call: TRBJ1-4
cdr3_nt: TGCGCCAGCAGCCCGGGGGAGACTCGTCAAGGAAAACTGTTTTTT
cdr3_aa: CASSPGETRQGKLFF

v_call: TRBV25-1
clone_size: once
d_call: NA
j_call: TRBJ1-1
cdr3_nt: TGTGCCAGCAGTGCCCTAAAAAACACTGAAGCTTTCTTT
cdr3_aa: CASSALKNTEAFF

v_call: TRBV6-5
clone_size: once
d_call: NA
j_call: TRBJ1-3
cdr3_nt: TGTGCCAGCATCCTAGACCGGAGCTCTGGAAACACCATATATTTT
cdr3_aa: CASILDRSSGNTIYF

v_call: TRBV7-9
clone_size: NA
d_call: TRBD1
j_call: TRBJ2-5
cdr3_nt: TGTGCCAGCAGCCCAAACCGACAGGGCCCAGAGACCCAGTACTTC
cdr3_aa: CASSPNRQGPETQYF

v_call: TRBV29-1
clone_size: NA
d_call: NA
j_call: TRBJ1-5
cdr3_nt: TGCAGCGTTGGGTACTCGGGACAGCCCCAGCATTTT
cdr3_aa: CSVGYSGQPQHF

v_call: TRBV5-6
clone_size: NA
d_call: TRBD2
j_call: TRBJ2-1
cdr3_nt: TGTGCCAGCAGCCTAGCGGGAGTCTCCTACAATGAGCAGTTCTTC
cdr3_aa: CASSLAGVSYNEQFF

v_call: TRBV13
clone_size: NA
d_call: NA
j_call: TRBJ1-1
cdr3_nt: TGTGCCAGCAGCTACGACAGTAGAGGCACTGAAGCTTTCTTT
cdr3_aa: CASSYDSRGTEAFF

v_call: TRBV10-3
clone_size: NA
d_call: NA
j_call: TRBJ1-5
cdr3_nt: TGTGCCATCAGTGAGTCGGTTAGGCCCCAGCATTTT
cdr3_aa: CAISESVRPQHF

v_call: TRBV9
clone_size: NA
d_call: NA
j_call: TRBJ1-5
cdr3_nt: TGTGCCAGCAGCGTAGAAGCGGAGGGGCCCCAGCATTTT
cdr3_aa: CASSVEAEGPQHF

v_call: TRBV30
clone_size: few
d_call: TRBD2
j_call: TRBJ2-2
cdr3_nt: TGTGCCTGGAGAAGCGGGGGGTTCACCGGGGAGCTGTTTTTT
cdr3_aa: CAWRSGGFTGELFF

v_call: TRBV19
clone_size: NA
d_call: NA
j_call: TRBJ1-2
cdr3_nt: TGTGCCAGTAGTGAGCCAGGGGCCTATGGCTACACCTTC
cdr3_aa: CASSEPGAYGYTF

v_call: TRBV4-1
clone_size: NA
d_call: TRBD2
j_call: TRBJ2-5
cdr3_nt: TGCGCCAGCAGCCAACTAGCGGGGTTACAAGAGACCCAGTACTTC
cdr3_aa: CASSQLAGLQETQYF

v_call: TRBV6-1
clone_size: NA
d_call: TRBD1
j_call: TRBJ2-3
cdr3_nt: TGTGCCAGCAGTTGGACAGGTGGAACAGATACGCAGTATTTT
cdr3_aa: CASSWTGGTDTQYF

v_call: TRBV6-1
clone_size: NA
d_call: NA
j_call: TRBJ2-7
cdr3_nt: TGTGCCAGCAGTGAACTGGGGGCGCGGTACGAGCAGTACTTC
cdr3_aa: CASSELGARYEQYF

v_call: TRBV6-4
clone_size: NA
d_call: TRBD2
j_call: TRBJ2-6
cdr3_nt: TGTGCCAGCAGTGACTCGGGACTAGCGGGTGGCTCTGGGGCCAACGTCCTGACTTTC
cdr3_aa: CASSDSGLAGGSGANVLTF

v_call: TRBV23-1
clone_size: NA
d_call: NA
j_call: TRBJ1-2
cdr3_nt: TGCGCCAGCAGTCCCCCGGGGGTTAACTATGGCTACACCTTC
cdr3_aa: CASSPPGVNYGYTF